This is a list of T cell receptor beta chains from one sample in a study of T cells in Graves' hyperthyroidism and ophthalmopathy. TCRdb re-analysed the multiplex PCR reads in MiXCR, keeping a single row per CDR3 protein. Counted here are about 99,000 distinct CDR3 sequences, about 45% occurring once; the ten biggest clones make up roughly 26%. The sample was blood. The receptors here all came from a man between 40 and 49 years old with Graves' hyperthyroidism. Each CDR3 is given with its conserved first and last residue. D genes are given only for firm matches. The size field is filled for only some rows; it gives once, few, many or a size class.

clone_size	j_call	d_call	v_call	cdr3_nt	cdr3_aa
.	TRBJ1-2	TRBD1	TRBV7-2	TGTGCCAGCATCCCCACCGGGACAGGGGGCTATGGCTACACCTTC	CASIPTGTGGYGYTF
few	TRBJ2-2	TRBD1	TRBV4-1	TGCGCCAGCAGCCATCCCGGGACAGGGCGCCTTATCAACACCGGGGAGCTGTTTTTT	CASSHPGTGRLINTGELFF
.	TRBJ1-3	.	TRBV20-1	TGCAGTGCTAGGGCACTAGGTGGAGACACCATATATTTT	CSARALGGDTIYF
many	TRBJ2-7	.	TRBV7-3	TGTGCCAGCAGCTGGATCAACAGCTACGAGCAGTACTTC	CASSWINSYEQYF
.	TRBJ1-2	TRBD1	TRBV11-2	TGTGCCAGCAGCTTAGTGGGGACAGGTATAAGTGGCTACACCTTC	CASSLVGTGISGYTF
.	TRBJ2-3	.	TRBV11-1	TGTGCCAGCAACAGTATGGCGGGACACGGGCGGGCAGATACGCAGTATTTT	CASNSMAGHGRADTQYF
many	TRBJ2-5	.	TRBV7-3	TGTGCCAGCAGCCGCTCGTACCAAGAGACCCAGTACTTC	CASSRSYQETQYF
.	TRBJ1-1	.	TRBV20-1	TGCAGTGCTGCTCACTCTTTGGGGGATAACACTGAAGCTTTCTTT	CSAAHSLGDNTEAFF
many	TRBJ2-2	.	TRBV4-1	TGCGCCAGCAGACAAGGGTACGGACCTGGGGAGCTGTTTTTT	CASRQGYGPGELFF
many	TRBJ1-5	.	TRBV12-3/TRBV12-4	TGTGCCAGCAGTTTTAAGAGACATAGCAATCAGCCCCAGCATTTT	CASSFKRHSNQPQHF
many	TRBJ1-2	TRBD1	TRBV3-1	TGTGCCAGCAGCGACAGGGTAGTAAGGGGCTACACCTTC	CASSDRVVRGYTF
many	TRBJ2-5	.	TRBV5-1	TGCGCCAGCAGCTTAGGCCTACAGGGAATCGGGGAGACCCAGTACTTC	CASSLGLQGIGETQYF
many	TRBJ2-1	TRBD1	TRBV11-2	TGTGCCAGCAGCTTAGATTTATTCGGGACAGGGCGCTACAATGAGCAGTTCTTC	CASSLDLFGTGRYNEQFF
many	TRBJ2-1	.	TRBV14	TGTGCCAGCAGCCAACAGGGGGGGCCCTACAATGAGCAGTTCTTC	CASSQQGGPYNEQFF
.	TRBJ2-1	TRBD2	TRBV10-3	TGTGCCAGCAGCCCAAAACCTGGCGGGACTAGCGGGCGCTACAATGAGCAGTTCTTC	CASSPKPGGTSGRYNEQFF
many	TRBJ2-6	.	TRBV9	TGTGCCAGCAGCGTCAGGGGCTCTGGGGCCAACGTCCTGACTTTC	CASSVRGSGANVLTF
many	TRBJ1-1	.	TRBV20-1	TGCAGTGTCAGGGGCTCATTGTGGTACACTGAAGCTTTCTTT	CSVRGSLWYTEAFF
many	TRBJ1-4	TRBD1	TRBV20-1	TGCAGTGCCCGCGACAGGGGTAATGAAAAACTGTTTTTT	CSARDRGNEKLFF
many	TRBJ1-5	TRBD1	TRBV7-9	TGTGCCAGCAGCCCAACAGGGGGAGGTCAGCCCCAGCATTTT	CASSPTGGGQPQHF
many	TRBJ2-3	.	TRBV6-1	TGTGCCAGCCACAACAGGGTTAGCACAGATACGCAGTATTTT	CASHNRVSTDTQYF
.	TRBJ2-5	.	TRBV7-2	TGTGCCAGCAGCTCCGGGGAGATCCAGTACTTC	CASSSGEIQYF
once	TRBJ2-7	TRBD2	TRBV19	TGTGCCAGTAGTATCAGCGGGGGCCTCTACGAGCAGTACTTC	CASSISGGLYEQYF
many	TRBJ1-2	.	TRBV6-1	TGTGCCAGCAGGGTGACAGGAAGGAACTATGGCTACACCTTC	CASRVTGRNYGYTF
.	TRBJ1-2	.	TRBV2	TGTGCCAGCAGTGATTATAGGACAGTTTACAATGGCTACACCTTC	CASSDYRTVYNGYTF
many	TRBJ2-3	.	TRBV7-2	TGTGCCAGCAGCTTAGTTCCTAGCTCGGATACGCAGTATTTT	CASSLVPSSDTQYF
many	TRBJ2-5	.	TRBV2	TGTGCCAATGGGGACCTCCAAGAGACCCAGTACTTC	CANGDLQETQYF
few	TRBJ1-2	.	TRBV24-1	TGTGCCACCAGTGAATTAGGAAACTATGGCTACACCTTC	CATSELGNYGYTF
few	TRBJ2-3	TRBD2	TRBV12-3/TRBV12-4	TGTGCCAGCAGTTTAGCTGGACTAGCGGGGGCTTTGGATACGCAGTATTTT	CASSLAGLAGALDTQYF
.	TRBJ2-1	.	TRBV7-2	TGTGCCAGCAGCGGGGGGCACAATGAGCAGTTCTTC	CASSGGHNEQFF
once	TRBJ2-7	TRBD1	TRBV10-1	TGCGCCTGCAGTGCCCTCGGGGACAGGGACCCCTACGAGCAGTACTTC	CACSALGDRDPYEQYF
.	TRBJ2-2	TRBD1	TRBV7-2	TGTGCCAGCAGCTTAGCCACAGGGGGGCTGTTTTTT	CASSLATGGLFF
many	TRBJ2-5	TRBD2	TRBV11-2	TGTGCCAGCAGCGATCTAACGGGGGGACAAGAGACCCAGTACTTC	CASSDLTGGQETQYF
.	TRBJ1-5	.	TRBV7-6	TGTGCCAGCAGCCTATCACCGGGACTAGCGGTACCCTACGAGCATTTT	CASSLSPGLAVPYEHF
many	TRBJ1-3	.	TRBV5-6	TGTGCCAGCAGCTTCAGGTCATTCTCTGGAAACACCATATATTTT	CASSFRSFSGNTIYF
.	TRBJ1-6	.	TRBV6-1	TGTGCCAGCAGTGAAGTAGAAAATTCACCCCTCCACTTT	CASSEVENSPLHF